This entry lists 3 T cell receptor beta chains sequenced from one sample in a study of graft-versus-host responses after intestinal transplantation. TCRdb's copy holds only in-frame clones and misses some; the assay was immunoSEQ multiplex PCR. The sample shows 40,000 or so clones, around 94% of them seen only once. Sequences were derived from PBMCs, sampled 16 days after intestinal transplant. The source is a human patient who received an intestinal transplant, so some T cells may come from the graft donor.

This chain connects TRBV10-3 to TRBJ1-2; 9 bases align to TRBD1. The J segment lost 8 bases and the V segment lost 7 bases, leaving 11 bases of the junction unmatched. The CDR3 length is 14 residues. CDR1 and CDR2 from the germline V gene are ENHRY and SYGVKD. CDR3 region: CAITPGTGSRGYTF. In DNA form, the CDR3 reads TGTGCCATCACCCCAGGGACAGGGTCTAGAGGCTACACCTTC.

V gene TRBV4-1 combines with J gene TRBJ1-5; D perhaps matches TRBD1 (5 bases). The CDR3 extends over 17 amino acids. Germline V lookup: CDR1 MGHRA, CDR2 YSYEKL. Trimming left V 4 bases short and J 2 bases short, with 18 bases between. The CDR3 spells CASSPQGLQGGNQPQHF. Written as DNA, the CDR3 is TGCGCCAGCAGCCCCCAGGGATTGCAGGGTGGCAATCAGCCCCAGCATTTT.

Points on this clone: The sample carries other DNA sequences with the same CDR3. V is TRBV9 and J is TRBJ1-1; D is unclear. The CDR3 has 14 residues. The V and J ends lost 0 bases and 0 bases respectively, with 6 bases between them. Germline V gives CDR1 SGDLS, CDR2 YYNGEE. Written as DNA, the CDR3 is TGTGCCAGCAGCGTAGGAGAGCTGAACACTGAAGCTTTCTTT. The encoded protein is CASSVGELNTEAFF.